The sequence of this TCR beta chain was determined in a study of cytomegalovirus exposure and HLA in healthy donors. General study points: V- and J-gene trimming in TCR beta was tied to a missense DCLRE1C variant by an analysis performed later. Accounts indicate the classifier identified cytomegalovirus status with strong specificity and sensitivity. Sequencing probably produced one cluster of sequence variants that were highly shared.

The PCR employed 60 Vbeta primers together with 13 Jbeta primers. Sequencing used immunoSEQ multiplex PCR; TCRdb keeps in-frame clones, though not all of them. The sample records fewer than 200,000 clones, 65% to 85% being singletons. This clone was detected once. Its antigen is currently unknown. This TCR was sampled from a woman between 18 and 29 years old in good health and CMV-seronegative. Sequenced material: PBMCs.

CDR3 sequence reads: CASSEGQGYTGELFF. The CDR3 DNA follows: TGCGCCAGCAGTGAGGGACAGGGGTACACCGGGGAGCTGTTTTTT. V usage is TRBV10-1 and J usage is TRBJ2-2; 9 bases fit TRBD1. This CDR3 is 15 amino acids long. The junction had 1 base not matched to a gene; V was cut back by 2 bases and J by 3 bases. CDR1 and CDR2 from the germline V gene are WNHNN and SYGVQD (reference sequence).